This T cell receptor beta chain was profiled in a study of blood T cells in healthy people across ages (dated by TCRdb to the mid-2010s). A note on the overall study: In model experiments, template switching captured roughly one uniquely barcoded TCR beta cDNA molecule for every two T cells. The study analyzed two additional independent replicas of 1 million unique cDNA reads from the same blood draw for two donors, one aged 18 to 29 and one aged 80 or older. Four age groups were formed from the donors: young (average approximately 15 years), middle-aged (more than 35), aged (roughly 56) and long-lived (about 80). To track age-related changes in TCR beta repertoire diversity, the study relied on deep sequencing normalized with unique cDNA molecular identifiers. To avoid experimental bias, donors of different ages were randomly spread across the sequencing lanes. Points the paper makes about the study in general: Compared with the aged group, the long-lived group had more naive CD4+ T cells, fewer expanded clones and increased TCR diversity, a pattern suggesting age selection. Donor CMV infection status was unknown, potentially confounding age-related changes in expanded clonotypes. As age increased, observed TCR beta diversity per million T cells dropped in a roughly linear way, and a significant reduction was already evident by age 40. Bulk unsorted PBMC profiling prevented conclusive comparison of naive and antigen-experienced compartments. Observed TCR beta diversity correlated strongly with the percentage of naive T cells measured by flow cytometry. Estimates of total diversity based on one million sequenced T cells were considered lower bounds and underestimates.

Libraries came from 5' RACE. The reads were generated on an Illumina HiSeq 2500. A second PCR of 7 to 11 cycles was performed with a sample-barcoded 5' primer and a J-beta primer mix. Each TCR beta cDNA molecule received a unique molecular identifier from a template-switch 5' adaptor carrying 12 random nucleotides. At least 2.5 million CDR3-containing paired-end reads were obtained from each sample. First-strand cDNA synthesis was performed from all RNA using the Mint cDNA synthesis kit, with priming by a TRBC-specific oligonucleotide. Following uracil-DNA glycosylase treatment, a first 18-cycle PCR with universal primers M1SS and BC2_uni_R was performed on all cDNA. The original pipeline was this. For normalization, 1 million high-quality reads were randomly selected from each sample, with every read carrying a distinct molecular identifier. Instead of being binned into consensus sequences, reads that shared molecular identifiers were thrown out. MiTCR, run with a Q25 quality threshold and the strictest error-elimination algorithm, handled CDR3 identification, clonotype clustering and error correction. A nonparametric unseen species model with Euler transformation was used to estimate a lower bound on total TCR beta diversity. The public reads were reprocessed in TCRdb via fastp at Q25 and MiXCR, keeping in-frame beta chains. When rows share a CDR3 protein, they turn into one entry using the most common DNA and genes. The V and J calls were determined by TCRdb, not by the authors. Counted in this sample were roughly 1.5 million distinct CDR3 sequences; 40% to 45% of them appeared once. The top ten constitute just over 4% of the sample.

Relative to germline, V is 6 bases shorter and J is 9 bases shorter, with 12 bases between their ends. CDR1 and CDR2 were assigned from the germline V gene (reference sequence) as MNHNY and SVGAGI. The CDR3 goes from the cysteine to the phenylalanine over 13 residues. The only DNA kept is the CDR3, 39 bases in frame from the first base. A note on this clonotype: Its antigen is still unknown. No clone much larger than this one lies a single base away; base qualities are absent.

Donors were a few dozen systemically healthy Caucasian individuals from Russia aged roughly 6 to 100 years. Each donor gave ten milliliters of peripheral blood, drawn into EDTA-treated Vacutainer tubes. PBMCs were isolated by Ficoll-Paque density-gradient centrifugation, with at least 7 million obtained per sample. Trizol reagent was used to extract total RNA from PBMCs, with at least 6 micrograms per sample. For every donor, flow cytometry on a PBMC aliquot measured the percentage of naive CD45RAhigh/CD27high T cells. The sequenced sample consisted of blood. The chain is assembled from TRBV6-6 and TRBJ1-6; the D gene cannot be resolved reliably. This clonotype was sampled from a woman aged 18-29 years in good health. The CDR3 loop reads CASSLPGSSPLHF. The DNA sequence follows: TGTGCCAGCAGCCTCCCTGGCTCTTCACCCCTCCACTTT.